This T cell receptor beta chain was recovered during a study of shared clonotypes between healthy human individuals. V lost 3 bases and J lost 4, with 17 bases in between. This CDR3 comprises 16 residues. Per the germline V gene, CDR1 is MNHEY and CDR2 is SMNVEV (reference sequence). Assay: immunoSEQ multiplex PCR; the TCRdb copy retains only in-frame clones and omits some. The sample has some 1.4 million clones, approximately 96% seen once; the top ten hold approximately 1.2%. This sequence was found in a man younger than 45 in good health. Sequenced material: naive CD4+ T cells sorted from blood. Stated subset: CD45RA+ positively selected. This chain uses TRBV27 with TRBJ2-3, with D perhaps assigned TRBD1 or TRBD2 (5 bases each). The CDR3 DNA follows: TGTGCCAGCAGTTTGGGGGTAGGGCCTATTGCAGATACGCAGTATTTT. Protein product: CASSLGVGPIADTQYF.